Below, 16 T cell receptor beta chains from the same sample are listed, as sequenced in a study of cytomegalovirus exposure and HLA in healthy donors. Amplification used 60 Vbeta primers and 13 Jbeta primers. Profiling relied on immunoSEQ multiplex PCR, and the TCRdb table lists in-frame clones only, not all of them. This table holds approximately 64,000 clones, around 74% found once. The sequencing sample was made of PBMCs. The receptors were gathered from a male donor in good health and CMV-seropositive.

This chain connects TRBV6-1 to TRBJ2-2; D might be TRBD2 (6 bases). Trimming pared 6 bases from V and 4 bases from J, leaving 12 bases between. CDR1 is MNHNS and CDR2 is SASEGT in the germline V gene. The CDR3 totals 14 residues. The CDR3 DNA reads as TGTGCCAGCAGGACAGACGGGGGCACCGGGGAGCTGTTTTTT. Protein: CASRTDGGTGELFF.

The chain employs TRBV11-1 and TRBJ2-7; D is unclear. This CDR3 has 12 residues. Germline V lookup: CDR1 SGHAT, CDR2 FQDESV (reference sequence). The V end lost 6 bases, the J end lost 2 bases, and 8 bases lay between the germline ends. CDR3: CASSVSPYEQYF. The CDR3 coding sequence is TGTGCCAGCAGTGTTAGTCCCTACGAGCAGTACTTC.

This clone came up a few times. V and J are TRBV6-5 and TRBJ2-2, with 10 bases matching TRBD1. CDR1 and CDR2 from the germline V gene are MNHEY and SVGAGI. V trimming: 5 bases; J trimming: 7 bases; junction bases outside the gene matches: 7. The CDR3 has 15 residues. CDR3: CASSLDRGRIGELFF. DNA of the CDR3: TGTGCCAGCAGTCTCGACAGGGGGCGCATCGGGGAGCTGTTTTTT.

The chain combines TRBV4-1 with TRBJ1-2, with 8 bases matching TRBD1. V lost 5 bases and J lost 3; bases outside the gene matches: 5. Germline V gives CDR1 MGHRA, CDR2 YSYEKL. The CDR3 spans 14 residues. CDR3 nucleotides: TGCGCCAGCAGCTCTTGGACAGGGCACTATGGCTACACCTTC. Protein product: CASSSWTGHYGYTF.

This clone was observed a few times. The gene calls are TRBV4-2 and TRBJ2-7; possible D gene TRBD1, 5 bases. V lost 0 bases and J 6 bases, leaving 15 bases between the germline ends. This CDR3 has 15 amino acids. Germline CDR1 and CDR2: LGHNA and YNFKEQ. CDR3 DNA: TGTGCCAGCAGCCAAGATAGGGGCGGCCCCCGCGAGCAGTACTTC. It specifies CASSQDRGGPREQYF.

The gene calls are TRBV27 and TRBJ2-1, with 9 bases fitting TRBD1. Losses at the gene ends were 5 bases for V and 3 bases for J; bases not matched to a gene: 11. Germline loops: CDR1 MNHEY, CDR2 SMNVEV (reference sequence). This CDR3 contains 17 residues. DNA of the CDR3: TGTGCCAGCAGTCCTTTATCCGGGACAGGGATCTACAATGAGCAGTTCTTC. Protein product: CASSPLSGTGIYNEQFF.

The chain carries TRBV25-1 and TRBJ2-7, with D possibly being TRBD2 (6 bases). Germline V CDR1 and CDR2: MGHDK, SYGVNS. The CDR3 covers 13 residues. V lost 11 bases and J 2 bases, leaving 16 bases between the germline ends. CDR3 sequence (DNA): TGTGCCTCCACCCCGGGGGAGGCCTACGAGCAGTACTTC. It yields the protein CASTPGEAYEQYF.

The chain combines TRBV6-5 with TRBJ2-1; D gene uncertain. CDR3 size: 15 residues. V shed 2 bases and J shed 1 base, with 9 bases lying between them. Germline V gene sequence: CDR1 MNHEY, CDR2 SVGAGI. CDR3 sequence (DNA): TGTGCCAGCAGTTACGGTTCTAGTTCCTACAATGAGCAGTTCTTC. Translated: CASSYGSSSYNEQFF.

CDR3 region: CASTFGLASYNEQFF. CDR3 nucleotide sequence: TGTGCCAGCACCTTCGGACTGGCCTCGTACAATGAGCAGTTCTTC. This rearrangement joins TRBV7-2 to TRBJ2-1; the D gene is possibly TRBD2 (5 bases). This CDR3 comprises 15 residues. Germline lookup yields CDR1 SGHTA and CDR2 FQGNSA. Trimming pared 7 bases from V and 4 bases from J, leaving 17 bases between.

CDR3 sequence reads: CASSLAGQAKNIQYF. The CDR3, as DNA: TGTGCCAGCAGCTTAGCCGGACAGGCTAAAAACATTCAGTACTTC. This chain joins TRBV7-9 and TRBJ2-4; TRBD1 matches 7 bases. CDR3 length: 15 residues. Trimming at V came to 0 bases and at J to 4 bases, leaving 3 bases not matched to a gene. Germline CDR1 and CDR2: SEHNR and FQNEAQ (reference sequence).

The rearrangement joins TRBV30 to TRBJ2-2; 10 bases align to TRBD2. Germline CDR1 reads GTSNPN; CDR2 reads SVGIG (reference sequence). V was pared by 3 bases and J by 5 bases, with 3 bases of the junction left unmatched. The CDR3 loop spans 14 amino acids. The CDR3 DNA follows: TGTGCCTGGAGGTTAGCGGGGGGAACCGGGGAGCTGTTTTTT. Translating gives CAWRLAGGTGELFF.

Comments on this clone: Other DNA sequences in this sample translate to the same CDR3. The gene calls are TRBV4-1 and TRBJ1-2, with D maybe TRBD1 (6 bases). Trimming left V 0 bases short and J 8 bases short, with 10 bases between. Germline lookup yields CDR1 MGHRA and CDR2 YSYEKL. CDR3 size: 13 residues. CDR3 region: CASSQEGASGYTF. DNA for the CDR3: TGCGCCAGCAGCCAAGAGGGGGCTTCGGGCTACACCTTC.

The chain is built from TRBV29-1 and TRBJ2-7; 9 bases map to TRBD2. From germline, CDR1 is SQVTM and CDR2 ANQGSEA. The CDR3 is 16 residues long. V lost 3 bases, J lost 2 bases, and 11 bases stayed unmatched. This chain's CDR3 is CSVDSHQAGGPYEQYF. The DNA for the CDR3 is TGCAGCGTTGATAGCCACCAAGCGGGGGGACCCTACGAGCAGTACTTC.

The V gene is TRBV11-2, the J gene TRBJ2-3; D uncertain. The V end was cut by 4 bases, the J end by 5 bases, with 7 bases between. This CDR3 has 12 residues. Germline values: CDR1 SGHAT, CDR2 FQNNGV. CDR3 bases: TGTGCCAGCAGCTCAGACGGAGATACGCAGTATTTT. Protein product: CASSSDGDTQYF. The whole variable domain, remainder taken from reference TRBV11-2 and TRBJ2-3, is EAGVAQSPRYKIIEKRQSVAFWCNPISGHATLYWYQQILGQGPKLLIQFQNNGVVDDSQLPKDRFSAERLKGVDSTLKIQPAKLEDSAVYLCASSSDGDTQYFGPGTRLTVL.

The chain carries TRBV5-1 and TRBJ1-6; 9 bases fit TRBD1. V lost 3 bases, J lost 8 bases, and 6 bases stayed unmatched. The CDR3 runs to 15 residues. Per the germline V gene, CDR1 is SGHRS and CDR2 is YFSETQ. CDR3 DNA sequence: TGCGCCAGCAGCTCTACAGGGGGCCCGGATTCACCCCTCCACTTT. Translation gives CASSSTGGPDSPLHF.

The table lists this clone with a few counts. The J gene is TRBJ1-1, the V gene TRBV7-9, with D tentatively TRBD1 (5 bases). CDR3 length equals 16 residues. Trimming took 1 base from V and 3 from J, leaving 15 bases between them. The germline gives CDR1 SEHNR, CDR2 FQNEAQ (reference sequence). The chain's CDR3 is CASSLGQGTSYTEAFF. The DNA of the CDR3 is TGTGCCAGCAGCTTAGGGCAGGGCACCTCTTACACTGAAGCTTTCTTT.